A selection of T cell receptor beta chains follows, all from one sample in a study of post-analysis software for immune sequencing data. TCRdb ran MiXCR on the PCR reads and lists one entry per CDR3 protein. Of hundreds of thousands of distinct CDR3 sequences in the sample, around 60% are singletons; the top ten hold about 10%. Sequencing was done on a sample of blood. These receptors were obtained from a girl aged 2 to 10 with multiple sclerosis. The CDR3 runs from the conserved cysteine through the conserved F or W.

v_call: TRBV20-1; cdr3_aa: CSATRGWDNQPQHF
v_call: TRBV20-1; cdr3_aa: CSAAFLGGEQFF
v_call: TRBV10-3; cdr3_aa: CAISEGGLPYEQYF
v_call: TRBV10-3; cdr3_aa: CAISESQMTGVDTEAFF
v_call: TRBV4-2; cdr3_aa: CASSQDLTGNNSPLHF
v_call: TRBV11-2; cdr3_aa: CASSLFGGGDHNEQFF
v_call: TRBV29-1; cdr3_aa: CSVPRTGNTEAFF
v_call: TRBV5-1; cdr3_aa: CASSFGTSTGEQFF
v_call: TRBV12-3/TRBV12-4; cdr3_aa: CASSPWEASTDTQYF
v_call: TRBV20-1; cdr3_aa: CSASGRLAGTDTQYF
v_call: TRBV5-1; cdr3_aa: CASRREGNEQYF
v_call: TRBV5-1; cdr3_aa: CASSLWDLSGDEQFF
v_call: TRBV7-2; cdr3_aa: CASSDTGATVHF
v_call: TRBV5-5; cdr3_aa: CASSLGQGSYEQFF
v_call: TRBV20-1; cdr3_aa: CSASANGRDTEAFF
v_call: TRBV6-2/TRBV6-3; cdr3_aa: CASSLLQVEQFF
v_call: TRBV7-2; cdr3_aa: CASSLFSWGTANEKLFF
v_call: TRBV4-3; cdr3_aa: CASSQESSGANVLTF
v_call: TRBV20-1; cdr3_aa: CSARDPRTPSYEQYF
v_call: TRBV13; cdr3_aa: CASSLTDGTDTQYF
v_call: TRBV6-6; cdr3_aa: CASKGLPVNEQFF
v_call: TRBV20-1; cdr3_aa: CSASVAGGAFNEAFF
v_call: TRBV7-8; cdr3_aa: CASKVGLGQPQHF
v_call: TRBV20-1; cdr3_aa: CSASNRDSNSPLHF
v_call: TRBV20-1; cdr3_aa: CSAGPNTGGYTEAFF
v_call: TRBV15; cdr3_aa: CATSRAGGGSYEQYF
v_call: TRBV6-6; cdr3_aa: CASSTYGRSQDTQYF
v_call: TRBV7-9; cdr3_aa: CASSSQLAKNIQYF
v_call: TRBV20-1; cdr3_aa: CSTNSRALPEQYF
v_call: TRBV7-9; cdr3_aa: CASSLANREGLGTEAFF
v_call: TRBV24-1; cdr3_aa: CATSDNAYNEQFF
v_call: TRBV11-2; cdr3_aa: CASSPGGGVTEAFF
v_call: TRBV7-9; cdr3_aa: CASSLMGGGQSSYNEQFF
v_call: TRBV28; cdr3_aa: CASRTAGVEAFF
v_call: TRBV10-1; cdr3_aa: CASSGRTHEQFF
v_call: TRBV20-1; cdr3_aa: CSASPAGADEQFF
v_call: TRBV5-1; cdr3_aa: CASGPTGEETQYF
v_call: TRBV5-5; cdr3_aa: CASSLKGWDEQYF
v_call: TRBV14; cdr3_aa: CASSQRGFNTEAFF
v_call: TRBV27; cdr3_aa: CASSDYWVRGSAGEKLFF
v_call: TRBV12-3/TRBV12-4; cdr3_aa: CASSLIGGDGEKLFF
v_call: TRBV12-3/TRBV12-4; cdr3_aa: CASSPGQGGQGIYEQYF
v_call: TRBV20-1; cdr3_aa: CSASGREGDEQFF
v_call: TRBV20-1; cdr3_aa: CSATQGNYEQYF
v_call: TRBV27; cdr3_aa: CASSRIAGENEQFF
v_call: TRBV12-3/TRBV12-4; cdr3_aa: CASSQYSRGLNTEAFF
v_call: TRBV20-1; cdr3_aa: CSASLREPTDTQYF
v_call: TRBV20-1; cdr3_aa: CKCGGGDYGYTF
v_call: TRBV7-9; cdr3_aa: CASSLEGQTNEKLFF
v_call: TRBV3-1; cdr3_aa: CASSQVGTGVYEQYF
v_call: TRBV20-1; cdr3_aa: CSAIAGAKNIQYF
v_call: TRBV27; cdr3_aa: CASSLFSRKGQARNDTQYF
v_call: TRBV10-1; cdr3_aa: CASSIGRGEAFF